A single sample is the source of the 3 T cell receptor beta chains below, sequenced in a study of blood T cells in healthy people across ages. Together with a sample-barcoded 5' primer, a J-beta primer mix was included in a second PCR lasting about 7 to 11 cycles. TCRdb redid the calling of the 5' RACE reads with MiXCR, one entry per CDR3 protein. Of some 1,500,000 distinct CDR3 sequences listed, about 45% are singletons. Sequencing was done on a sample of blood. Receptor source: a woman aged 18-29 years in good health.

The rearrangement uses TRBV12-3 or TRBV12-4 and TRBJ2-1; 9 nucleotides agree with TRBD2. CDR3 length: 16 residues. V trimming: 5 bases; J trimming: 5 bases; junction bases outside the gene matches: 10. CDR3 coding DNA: TGTGCCAGCAGTAAGAGACTAGCGGATGGGGACAATGAGCAGTTCTTC. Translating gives CASSKRLADGDNEQFF.

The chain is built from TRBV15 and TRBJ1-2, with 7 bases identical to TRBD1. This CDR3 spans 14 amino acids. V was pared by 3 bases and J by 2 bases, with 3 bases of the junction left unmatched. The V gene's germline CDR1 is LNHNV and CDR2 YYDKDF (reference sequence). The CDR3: CATSSGGQNYGYTF. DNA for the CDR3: TGTGCCACCAGCAGTGGGGGACAGAACTATGGCTACACCTTC.

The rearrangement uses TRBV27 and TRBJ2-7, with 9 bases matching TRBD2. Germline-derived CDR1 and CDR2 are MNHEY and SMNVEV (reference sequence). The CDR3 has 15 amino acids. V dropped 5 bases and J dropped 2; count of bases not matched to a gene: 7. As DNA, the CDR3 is TGTGCCAGCAGTGGGAAGCGGGAGGACCCCTACGAGCAGTACTTC. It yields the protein CASSGKREDPYEQYF.